The clone carrying this T cell receptor (beta chain) turned up a few times. Its antigen is still unknown. A process of 5'RACE template switching, which added a universal primer site and UMIs, was used to make TCR cDNA. TCRdb passed the 5' RACE reads through MiXCR, listing each CDR3 protein once. Of 500,000 to 650,000 distinct CDR3 sequences in the sample, 17% are singletons; the top ten hold 17%. The data are from a study of T cells after yellow fever vaccination. The CDR3 runs to 15 residues. Trimming removed 1 base at V and 2 bases at J, with 12 bases between. Germline V CDR1 and CDR2: SGHVS, FNYEAQ. Study-wide results and caveats: Abundant contaminating clonotypes from the bulk population could appear in FACS-sorted repertoires. A minor fraction of clonotypes spanned both CD4 and CD8 compartments.

V and J are TRBV7-6 and TRBJ2-7; weak D call: TRBD1 (6 bases). Material: PBMCs, obtained 5 days after the first yellow fever vaccination. The sequence came from a man younger than 35 who received the YFV17D yellow fever vaccine. In DNA form, the CDR3 reads TGTGCCAGCAGCTTAGAACAGGGACAAACCTACGAGCAGTACTTC. This translates into CASSLEQGQTYEQYF.